One sample yielded the 5 T cell receptor beta chains listed below, sequenced in a study of naive and memory T cell subsets. Ligated cDNA underwent four rounds of PCR with nested alpha and beta constant region primers and SP2. One entry per CDR3 protein results from TCRdb running MiXCR on the 5' RACE reads. The sample lists tens of thousands of distinct CDR3 sequences, approximately 8.5% occurring once. An oligonucleotide containing a UMI was ligated to the 3' end of TCR cDNA. Receptors were obtained from a female donor in good health.

This clonotype was observed at least ten times. The CDR3 DNA reads as TGCAGCGTCGCTAGCGGGAGGGCCACCGGGGAGCTGTTTTTT. Translation: CSVASGRATGELFF. This chain uses TRBV29-1 with TRBJ2-2; TRBD2 matches 12 bases. Germline lookup yields CDR1 SQVTM and CDR2 ANQGSEA. There are 14 residues in the CDR3. The J segment lost 4 bases and the V segment lost 6 bases, leaving 3 bases of the junction unmatched.

This sequence joins TRBV5-1 and TRBJ2-1; D ambiguous. CDR1 is SGHRS, CDR2 YFSETQ, per germline. V was clipped by 3 bases and J by 0 bases, with 10 bases between them. The CDR3 consists of 15 residues. The CDR3 DNA reads as TGCGCCAGCAGCTCGGAGAGTAGCTCCTACAATGAGCAGTTCTTC. Translation: CASSSESSSYNEQFF.

This clonotype occurred many times. The chain joins TRBV6-6 to TRBJ1-2; maybe TRBD1 (5 bases). V gave up 0 bases and J gave up 2 bases, with 10 bases separating them. The germline CDR1 and CDR2 sequences are MNHNY and SVGAGI (reference sequence). This CDR3 spans 15 amino acids. The CDR3 reads CASSYSDRLNYGYTF. In DNA, the CDR3 is TGTGCCAGCAGTTACTCAGACAGACTAAACTATGGCTACACCTTC.

The gene calls are TRBV7-3 and TRBJ2-3, with 8 bases fitting TRBD2. Germline V gene data show CDR1 as SGHTA and CDR2 as FQGTGA. The CDR3 sequence is 14 residues long. Germline trimming cut 5 bases from V and 4 bases from J; bases unmatched to any gene: 5. The CDR3, as DNA: TGTGCCAGCAGCCAGACTAGCGTGGCAGATACGCAGTATTTT. This codes for CASSQTSVADTQYF.

The chain has TRBV20-1 and TRBJ2-3; TRBD1 matches at 8 bases. Germline V lookup: CDR1 DFQATT, CDR2 SNEGSKA (reference sequence). This CDR3 region has 13 residues. The CDR3 bases are TGCAGAGCCGGGACAGGACCCCCAGATACGCAGTATTTT. Encoded protein: CRAGTGPPDTQYF.